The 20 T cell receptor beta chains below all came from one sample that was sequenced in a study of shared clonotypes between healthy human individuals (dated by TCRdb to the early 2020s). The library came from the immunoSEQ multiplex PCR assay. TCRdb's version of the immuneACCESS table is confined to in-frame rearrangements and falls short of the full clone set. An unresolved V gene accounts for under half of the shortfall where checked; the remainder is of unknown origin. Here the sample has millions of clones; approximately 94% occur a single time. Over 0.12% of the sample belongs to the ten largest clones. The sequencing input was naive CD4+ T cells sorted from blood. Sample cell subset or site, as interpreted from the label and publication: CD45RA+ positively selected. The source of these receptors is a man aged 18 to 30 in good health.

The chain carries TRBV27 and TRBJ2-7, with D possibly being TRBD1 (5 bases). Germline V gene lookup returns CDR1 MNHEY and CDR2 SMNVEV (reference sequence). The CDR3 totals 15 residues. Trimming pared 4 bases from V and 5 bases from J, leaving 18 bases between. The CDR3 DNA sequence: TGTGCCAGCAGTTCGTCGACATTGGGGCGGAACGAGCAGTACTTC. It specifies CASSSSTLGRNEQYF.

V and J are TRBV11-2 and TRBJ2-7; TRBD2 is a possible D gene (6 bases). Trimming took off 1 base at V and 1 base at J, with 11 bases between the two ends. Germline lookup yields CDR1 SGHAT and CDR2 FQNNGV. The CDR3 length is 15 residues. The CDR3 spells CASSLVGGFSYEQYF. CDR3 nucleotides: TGTGCCAGCAGCTTAGTCGGGGGATTTTCCTACGAGCAGTACTTC.

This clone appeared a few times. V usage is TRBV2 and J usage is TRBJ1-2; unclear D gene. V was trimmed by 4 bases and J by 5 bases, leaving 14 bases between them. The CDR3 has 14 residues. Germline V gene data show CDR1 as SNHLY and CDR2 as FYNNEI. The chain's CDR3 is CASSAESHQYGYTF. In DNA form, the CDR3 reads TGTGCCAGCAGTGCTGAATCTCACCAATATGGCTACACCTTC.

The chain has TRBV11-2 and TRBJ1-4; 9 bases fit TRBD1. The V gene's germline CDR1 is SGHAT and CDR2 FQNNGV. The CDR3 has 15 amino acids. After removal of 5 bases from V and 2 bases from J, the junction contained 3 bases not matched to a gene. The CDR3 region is CASSTGTGTNEKLFF. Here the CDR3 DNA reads TGTGCCAGCAGCACCGGGACAGGGACTAATGAAAAACTGTTTTTT. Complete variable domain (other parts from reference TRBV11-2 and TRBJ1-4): EAGVAQSPRYKIIEKRQSVAFWCNPISGHATLYWYQQILGQGPKLLIQFQNNGVVDDSQLPKDRFSAERLKGVDSTLKIQPAKLEDSAVYLCASSTGTGTNEKLFFGSGTQLSVL.

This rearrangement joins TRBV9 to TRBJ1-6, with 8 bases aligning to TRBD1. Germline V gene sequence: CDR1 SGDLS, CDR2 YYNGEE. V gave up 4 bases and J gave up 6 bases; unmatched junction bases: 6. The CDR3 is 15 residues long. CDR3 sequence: CASSIGTGGNSPLHF. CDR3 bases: TGTGCCAGCAGCATCGGGACAGGAGGTAATTCACCCCTCCACTTT. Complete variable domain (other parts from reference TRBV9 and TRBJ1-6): DSGVTQTPKHLITATGQRVTLRCSPRSGDLSVYWYQQSLDQGLQFLIQYYNGEERAKGNILERFSAQQFPDLHSELNLSSLELGDSALYFCASSIGTGGNSPLHFGNGTRLTVT.

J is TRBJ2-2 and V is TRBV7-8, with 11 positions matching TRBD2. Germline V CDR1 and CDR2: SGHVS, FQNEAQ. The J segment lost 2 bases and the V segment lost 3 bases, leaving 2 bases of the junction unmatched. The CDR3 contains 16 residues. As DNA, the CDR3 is TGTGCCAGCAGCTTCGGGACTAGCGGAAACACCGGGGAGCTGTTTTTT. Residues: CASSFGTSGNTGELFF.

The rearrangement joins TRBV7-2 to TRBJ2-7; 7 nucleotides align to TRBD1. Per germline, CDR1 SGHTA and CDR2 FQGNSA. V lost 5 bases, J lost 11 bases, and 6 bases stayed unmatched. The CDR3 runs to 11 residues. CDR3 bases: TGTGCCAGCAGCCCGGGACAGCAAGAGTACTTC. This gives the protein CASSPGQQEYF.

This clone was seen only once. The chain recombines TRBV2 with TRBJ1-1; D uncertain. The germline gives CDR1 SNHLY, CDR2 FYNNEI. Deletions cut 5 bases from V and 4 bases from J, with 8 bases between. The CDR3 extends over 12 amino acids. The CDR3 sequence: CASSTLVTEAFF. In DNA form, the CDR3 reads TGTGCCAGCAGTACCCTGGTCACTGAAGCTTTCTTT.

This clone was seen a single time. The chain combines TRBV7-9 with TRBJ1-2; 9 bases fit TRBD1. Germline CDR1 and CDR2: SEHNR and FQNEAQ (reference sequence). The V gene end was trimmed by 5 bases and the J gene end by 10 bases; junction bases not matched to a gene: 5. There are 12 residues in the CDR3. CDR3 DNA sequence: TGTGCCAGCAGCCGGACAGGGGATGTCTACACCTTC. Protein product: CASSRTGDVYTF.

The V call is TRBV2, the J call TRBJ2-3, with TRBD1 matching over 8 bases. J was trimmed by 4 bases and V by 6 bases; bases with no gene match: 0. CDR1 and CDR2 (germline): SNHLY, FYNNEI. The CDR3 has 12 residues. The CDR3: CASRDRADTQYF. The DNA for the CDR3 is TGTGCCAGCAGGGACAGGGCAGATACGCAGTATTTT.

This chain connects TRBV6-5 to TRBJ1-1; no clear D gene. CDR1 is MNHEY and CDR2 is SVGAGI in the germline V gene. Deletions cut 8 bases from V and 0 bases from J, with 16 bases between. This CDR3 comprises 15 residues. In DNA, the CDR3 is TGTGCCAGCCAAACGGCAGGCGGAGTGAACACTGAAGCTTTCTTT. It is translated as CASQTAGGVNTEAFF.

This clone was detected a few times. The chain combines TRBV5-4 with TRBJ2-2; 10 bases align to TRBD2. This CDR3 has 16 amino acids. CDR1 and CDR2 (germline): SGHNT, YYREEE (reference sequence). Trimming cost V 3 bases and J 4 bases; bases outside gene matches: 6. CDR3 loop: CASSSSGSRSTGELFF. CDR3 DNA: TGTGCCAGCAGCTCTAGCGGGAGTAGATCCACCGGGGAGCTGTTTTTT.

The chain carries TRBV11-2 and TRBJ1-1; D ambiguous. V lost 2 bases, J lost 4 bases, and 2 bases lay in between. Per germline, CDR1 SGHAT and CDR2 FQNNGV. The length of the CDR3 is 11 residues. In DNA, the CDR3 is TGTGCCAGCAGCTTATTCACTGAAGCTTTCTTT. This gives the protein CASSLFTEAFF.

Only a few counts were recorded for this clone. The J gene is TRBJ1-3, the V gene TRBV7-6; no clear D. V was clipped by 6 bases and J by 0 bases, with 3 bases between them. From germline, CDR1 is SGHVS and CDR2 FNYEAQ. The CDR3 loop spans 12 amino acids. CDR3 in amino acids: CASRNSGNTIYF. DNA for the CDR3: TGTGCCAGCAGAAACTCTGGAAACACCATATATTTT.

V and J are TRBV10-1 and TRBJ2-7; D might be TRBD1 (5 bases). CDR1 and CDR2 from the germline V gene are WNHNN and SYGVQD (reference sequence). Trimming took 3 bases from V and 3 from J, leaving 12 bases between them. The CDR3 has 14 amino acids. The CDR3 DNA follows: TGCGCCAGCAGTGAAAGTTTGCAGGGCTACGAGCAGTACTTC. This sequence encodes CASSESLQGYEQYF.

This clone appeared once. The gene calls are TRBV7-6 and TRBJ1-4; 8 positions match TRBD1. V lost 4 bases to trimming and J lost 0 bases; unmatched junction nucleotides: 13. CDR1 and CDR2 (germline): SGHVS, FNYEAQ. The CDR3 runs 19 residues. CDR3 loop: CASSSIDRGPQTTNEKLFF. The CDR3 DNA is TGTGCCAGCAGCTCTATAGACAGGGGACCACAAACAACTAATGAAAAACTGTTTTTT.

CDR3 loop: CASSPPTGIKLFF. In nucleotides, the CDR3 is TGTGCCAGCTCACCACCCACCGGGATAAAACTGTTTTTT. The chain links TRBV18 to TRBJ1-4; D ambiguous. Germline V gene sequence: CDR1 KGHSH, CDR2 LQKENI. This CDR3 spans 13 amino acids. V was pared by 0 bases and J by 10 bases, with 9 bases between.

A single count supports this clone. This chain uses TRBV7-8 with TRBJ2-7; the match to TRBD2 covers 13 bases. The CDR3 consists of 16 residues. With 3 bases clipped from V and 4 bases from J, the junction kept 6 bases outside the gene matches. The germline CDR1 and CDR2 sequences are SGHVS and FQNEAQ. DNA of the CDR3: TGTGCCAGCAGCTTTAGGACTAGCGGGGGCCTTTACGAGCAGTACTTC. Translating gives CASSFRTSGGLYEQYF.

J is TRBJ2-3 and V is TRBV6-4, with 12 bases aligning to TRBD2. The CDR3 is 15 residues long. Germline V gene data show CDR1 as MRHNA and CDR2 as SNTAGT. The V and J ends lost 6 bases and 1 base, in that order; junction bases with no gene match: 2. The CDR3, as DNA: TGTGCCAGCAGCCTAGCGGGAGGGGGCACAGATACGCAGTATTTT. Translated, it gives CASSLAGGGTDTQYF.

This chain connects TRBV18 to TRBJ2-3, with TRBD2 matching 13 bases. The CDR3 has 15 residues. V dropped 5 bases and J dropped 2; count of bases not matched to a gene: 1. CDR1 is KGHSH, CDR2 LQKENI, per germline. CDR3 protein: CASSGTSGDTDTQYF. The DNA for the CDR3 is TGTGCCAGCTCAGGGACTAGCGGGGACACAGATACGCAGTATTTT.